The 4 T cell receptor beta chains listed next were all sequenced from one sample in a study of blood T cell repertoires in COVID-19. The data were produced by immunoSEQ multiplex PCR, yet TCRdb's version contains in-frame clones alone and is incomplete. The repertoire consists of about 150,000 clones, with about 80% occurring once and the leading ten covering around 0.62%. Sequencing used peripheral blood. These receptors were collected from a man in his sixties with acute or convalescent COVID-19.

The V call is TRBV7-2, the J call TRBJ2-1; 7 bases are a match to TRBD1. The CDR3 totals 13 residues. Trimming took 5 bases from V and 12 from J; bases not matched to a gene: 10. Germline V gene lookup returns CDR1 SGHTA and CDR2 FQGNSA. CDR3 protein: CASSRRTGVGQFF. The CDR3 DNA reads TGTGCCAGCAGCCGTCGTACAGGGGTCGGGCAGTTCTTC.

This clone was detected only a few times. The rearrangement links TRBV5-1 to TRBJ2-1; maybe TRBD2 (5 bases). Trimming took 4 bases from V and 6 from J, leaving 20 bases between them. The CDR3 has 16 amino acids. Germline-derived CDR1 and CDR2 are SGHRS and YFSETQ. DNA of the CDR3: TGCGCCAGCAGCCTGAGGGCCTCGCGGGCGAGCAATGAGCAGTTCTTC. Residues: CASSLRASRASNEQFF.

The chain uses TRBV11-2 and TRBJ1-2; a possible D gene is TRBD1 (5 bases). CDR3 size: 16 residues. Trimming stripped 5 bases from V and 4 bases from J, with 20 bases between. From germline, CDR1 is SGHAT and CDR2 FQNNGV. The CDR3 loop reads CASSPMRGRRGYGYTF. CDR3 nucleotide sequence: TGTGCCAGCAGCCCGATGAGGGGTAGGCGGGGCTATGGCTACACCTTC.

V usage is TRBV7-6 and J usage is TRBJ2-1; 8 positions match TRBD2. J was trimmed by 3 bases and V by 1 base; bases with no gene match: 2. Germline CDR1 SGHVS, CDR2 FNYEAQ. The CDR3 runs to 15 residues. CDR3 coding DNA: TGTGCCAGCAGCTTAGGTAGCGGGGTCTACAATGAGCAGTTCTTC. Protein product: CASSLGSGVYNEQFF.